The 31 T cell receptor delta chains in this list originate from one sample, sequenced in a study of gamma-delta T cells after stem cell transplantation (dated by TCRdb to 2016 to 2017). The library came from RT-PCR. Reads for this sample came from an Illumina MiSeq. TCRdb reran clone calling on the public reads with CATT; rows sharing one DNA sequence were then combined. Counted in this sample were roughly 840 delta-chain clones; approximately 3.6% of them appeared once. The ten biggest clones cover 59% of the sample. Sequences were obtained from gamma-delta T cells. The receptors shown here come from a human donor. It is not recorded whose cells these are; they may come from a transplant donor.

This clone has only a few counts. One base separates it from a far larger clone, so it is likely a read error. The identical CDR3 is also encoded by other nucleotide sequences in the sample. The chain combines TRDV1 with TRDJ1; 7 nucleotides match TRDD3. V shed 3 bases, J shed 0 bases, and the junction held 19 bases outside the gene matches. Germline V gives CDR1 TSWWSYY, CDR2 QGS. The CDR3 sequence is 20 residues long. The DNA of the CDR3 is TGTGCTCTTGGGGAGCTAAAACCGCCTCTGGGGGTCTTGTACACCGATAAACTCATCTTT. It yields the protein CALGELKPPLGVLYTDKLIF.

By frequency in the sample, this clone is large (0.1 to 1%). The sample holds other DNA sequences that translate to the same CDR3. CDR3: CALGELGLRLPRLLGDTGQTLTAQLFF. CDR3 coding DNA: TGTGCTCTTGGGGAACTTGGGCTGAGGCTACCCCGATTACTGGGGGATACGGGGCAAACTTTGACAGCACAACTCTTCTTT. The genes are TRDV1 and TRDJ2; 13 nucleotides line up with TRDD3. CDR3 length equals 27 residues. With V trimmed by 0 bases and J by 0 bases, 28 bases remained unmatched. Per germline, CDR1 TSWWSYY and CDR2 QGS.

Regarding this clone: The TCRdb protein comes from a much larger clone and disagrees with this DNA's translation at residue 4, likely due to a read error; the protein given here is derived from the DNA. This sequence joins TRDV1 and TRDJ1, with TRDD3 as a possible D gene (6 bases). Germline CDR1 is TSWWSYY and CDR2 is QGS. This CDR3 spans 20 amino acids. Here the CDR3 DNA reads TGTGCTCTTTGGGAACTTCAACCCAGAGTTGGGTACTGGGTTTGCGATAAACTCATCTTT. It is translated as CALWELQPRVGYWVCDKLIF.

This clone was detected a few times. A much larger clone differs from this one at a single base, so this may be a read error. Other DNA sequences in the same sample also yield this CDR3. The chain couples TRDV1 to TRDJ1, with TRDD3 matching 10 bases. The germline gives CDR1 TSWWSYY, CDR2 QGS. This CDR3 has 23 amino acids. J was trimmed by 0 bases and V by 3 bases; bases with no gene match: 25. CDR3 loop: CALGEAGLPNRRLGDPYTDKLIF. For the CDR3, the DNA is TGTGCTCTTGGGGAGGCAGGCCTTCCTAATCGGAGACTGGGGGATCCGTACACCGATAAACTCATCTTT.

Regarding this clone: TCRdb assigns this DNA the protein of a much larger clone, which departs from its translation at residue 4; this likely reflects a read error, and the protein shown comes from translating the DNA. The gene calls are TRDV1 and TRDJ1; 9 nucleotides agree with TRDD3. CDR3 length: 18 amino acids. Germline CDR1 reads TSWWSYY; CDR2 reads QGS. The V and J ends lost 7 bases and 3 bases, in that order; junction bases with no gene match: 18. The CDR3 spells CALEDPLFSRGYADKLIF. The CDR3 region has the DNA TGTGCTCTTGAGGACCCCCTTTTTTCGCGGGGATACGCCGATAAACTCATCTTT.

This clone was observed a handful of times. The CDR3 loop reads CALGEAGLPNRRLGDTDKLIF. Here the CDR3 DNA reads TGTGCTCTTGGGGAAGCAGGCCTTCCTAATCGGAGACTGGGGGATACCGATAAACTCATCTTT. The chain joins TRDV1 to TRDJ1, with 10 nucleotides matching TRDD3. V shed 2 bases and J 2 bases; nucleotides not matched to a gene: 20. Germline V gene sequence: CDR1 TSWWSYY, CDR2 QGS. The CDR3 runs to 21 residues.

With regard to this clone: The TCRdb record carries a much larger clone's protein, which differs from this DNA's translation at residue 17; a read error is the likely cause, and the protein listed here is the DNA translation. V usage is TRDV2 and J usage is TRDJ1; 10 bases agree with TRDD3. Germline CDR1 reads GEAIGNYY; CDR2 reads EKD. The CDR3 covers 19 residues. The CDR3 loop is CACDTVVGDTGPYTDKPIF. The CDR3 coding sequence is TGTGCCTGTGACACCGTGGTGGGGGATACAGGGCCGTACACCGATAAACCCATCTTT.

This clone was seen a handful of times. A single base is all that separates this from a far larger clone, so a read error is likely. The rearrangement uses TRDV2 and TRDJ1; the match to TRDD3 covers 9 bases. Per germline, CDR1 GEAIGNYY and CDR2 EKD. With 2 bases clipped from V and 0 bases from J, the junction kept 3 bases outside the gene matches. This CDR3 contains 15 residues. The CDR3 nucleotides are TGTGCCTGTGACAGACTGGGGGACGACACCGATAAACTCATCTTT. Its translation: CACDRLGDDTDKLIF.

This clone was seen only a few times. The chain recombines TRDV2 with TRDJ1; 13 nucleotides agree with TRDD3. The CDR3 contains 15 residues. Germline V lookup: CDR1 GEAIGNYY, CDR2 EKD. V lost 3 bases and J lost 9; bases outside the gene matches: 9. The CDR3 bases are TGTGCCTGTGACCCAGTACTGGGGGATACGCGGCAACTCATCTTT. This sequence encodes CACDPVLGDTRQLIF.

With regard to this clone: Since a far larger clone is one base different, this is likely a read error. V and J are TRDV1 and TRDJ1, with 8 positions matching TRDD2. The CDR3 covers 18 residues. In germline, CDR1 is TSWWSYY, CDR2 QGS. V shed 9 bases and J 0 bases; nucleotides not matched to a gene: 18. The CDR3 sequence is CALGASYGIYLYTDKLIF. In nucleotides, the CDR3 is TGTGCTCTCGGAGCTTCCTACGGGATTTATTTGTACACCGATAAACTCATCTTT.

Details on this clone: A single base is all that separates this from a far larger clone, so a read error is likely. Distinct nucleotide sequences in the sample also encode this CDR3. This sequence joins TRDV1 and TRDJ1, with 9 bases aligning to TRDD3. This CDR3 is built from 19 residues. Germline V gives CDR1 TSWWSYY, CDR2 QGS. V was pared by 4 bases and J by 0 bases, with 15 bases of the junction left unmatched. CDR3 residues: CALGGDYWGTEVYTDKLIF. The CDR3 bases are TGTGCTCTTGGGGGTGACTACTGGGGGACCGAAGTCTACACCGATAAACTCATCTTT.

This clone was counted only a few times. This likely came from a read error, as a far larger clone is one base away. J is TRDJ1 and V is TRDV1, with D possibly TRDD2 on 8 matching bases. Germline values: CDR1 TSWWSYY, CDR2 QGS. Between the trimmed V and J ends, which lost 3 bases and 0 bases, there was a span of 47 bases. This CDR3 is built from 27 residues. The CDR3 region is CALGEPQPVFLRLYWGHTGRYTDKLIF. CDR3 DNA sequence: TGTGCTCTTGGGGAGCCTCAACCGGTCTTCCTACGGTTGTACTGGGGACATACGGGGAGGTACACCGATAAACTCATCTTT.

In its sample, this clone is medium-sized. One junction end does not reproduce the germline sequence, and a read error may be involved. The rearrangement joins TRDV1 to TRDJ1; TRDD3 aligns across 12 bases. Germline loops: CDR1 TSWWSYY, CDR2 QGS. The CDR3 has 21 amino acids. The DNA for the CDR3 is TGTGCTCTTGGGAAGGGTTTCCTACGTCGTACTGGGGGATACTCAACCGATAAACCCATCTTT. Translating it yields CALGKGFLRRTGGYSTDKPIF.

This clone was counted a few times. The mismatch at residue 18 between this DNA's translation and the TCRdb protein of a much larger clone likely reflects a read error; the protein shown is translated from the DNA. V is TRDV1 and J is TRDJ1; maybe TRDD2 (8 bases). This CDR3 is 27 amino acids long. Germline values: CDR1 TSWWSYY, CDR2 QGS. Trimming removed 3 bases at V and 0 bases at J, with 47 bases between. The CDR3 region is CALGEPQPVFLRLYWGHMGGYTDKLIF. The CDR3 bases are TGTGCTCTTGGGGAGCCTCAACCGGTCTTCCTACGGTTGTACTGGGGACATATGGGGGGGTACACCGATAAACTCATCTTT.

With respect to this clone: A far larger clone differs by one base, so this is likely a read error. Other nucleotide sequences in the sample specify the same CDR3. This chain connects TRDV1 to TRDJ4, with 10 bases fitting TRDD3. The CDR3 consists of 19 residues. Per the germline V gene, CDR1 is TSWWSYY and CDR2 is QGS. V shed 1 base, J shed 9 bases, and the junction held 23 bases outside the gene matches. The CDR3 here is CALGERFWWGIPVTGQLIF. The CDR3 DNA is TGTGCTCTTGGGGAACGGTTCTGGTGGGGGATACCAGTAACGGGGCAGTTGATCTTT.

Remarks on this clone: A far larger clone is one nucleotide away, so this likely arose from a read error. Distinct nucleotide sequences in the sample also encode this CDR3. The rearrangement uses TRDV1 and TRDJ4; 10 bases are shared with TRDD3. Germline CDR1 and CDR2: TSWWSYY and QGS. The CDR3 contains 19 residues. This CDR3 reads CALGERFWWGIPVTGQLIF. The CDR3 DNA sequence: TGTGCTCTGGGGGAACGGTTCTGGTGGGGGATACCAGTAACAGGGCAGTTGATCTTT.

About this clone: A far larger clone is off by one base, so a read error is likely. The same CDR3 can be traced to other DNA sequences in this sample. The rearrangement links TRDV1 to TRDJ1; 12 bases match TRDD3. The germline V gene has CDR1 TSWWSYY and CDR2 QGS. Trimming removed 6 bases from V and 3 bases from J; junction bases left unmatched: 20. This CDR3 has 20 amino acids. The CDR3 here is CALGALFPRTGGYSSDKLIF. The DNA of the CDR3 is TGTGCTCTTGGAGCACTATTCCCCCGTACTGGGGGATACTCGTCCGATAAACTCATCTTT.

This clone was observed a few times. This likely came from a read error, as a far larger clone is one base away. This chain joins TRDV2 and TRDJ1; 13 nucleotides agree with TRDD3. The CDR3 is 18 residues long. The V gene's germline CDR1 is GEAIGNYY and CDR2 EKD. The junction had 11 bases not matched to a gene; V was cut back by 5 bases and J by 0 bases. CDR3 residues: CACGPLLLGDTHTDKLIF. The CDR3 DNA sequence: TGTGCCTGTGGCCCCCTCTTACTGGGGGATACGCACACCGATAAACTCATCTTT.

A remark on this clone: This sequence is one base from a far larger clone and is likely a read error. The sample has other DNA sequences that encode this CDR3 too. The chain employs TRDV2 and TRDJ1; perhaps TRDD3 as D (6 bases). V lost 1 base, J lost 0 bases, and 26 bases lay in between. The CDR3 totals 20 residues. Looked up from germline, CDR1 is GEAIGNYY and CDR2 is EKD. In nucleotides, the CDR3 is TGTGCCTGTGACACGCTACGAGTACTGGGTGACTCTAAAAACACCGATAAACTCATCTTT. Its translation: CACDTLRVLGDSKNTDKLIF.

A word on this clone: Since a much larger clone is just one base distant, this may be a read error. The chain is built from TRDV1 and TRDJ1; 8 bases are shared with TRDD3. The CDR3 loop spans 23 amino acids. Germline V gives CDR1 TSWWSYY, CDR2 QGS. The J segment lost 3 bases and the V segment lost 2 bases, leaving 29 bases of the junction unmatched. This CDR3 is CALGEGARFFPLGGNYGSDKLIF. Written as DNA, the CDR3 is TGTGCTCTTGGGGAAGGGGCCCGCTTCTTCCCACTGGGGGGGAATTACGGTTCCGATAAACTCATCTTT.

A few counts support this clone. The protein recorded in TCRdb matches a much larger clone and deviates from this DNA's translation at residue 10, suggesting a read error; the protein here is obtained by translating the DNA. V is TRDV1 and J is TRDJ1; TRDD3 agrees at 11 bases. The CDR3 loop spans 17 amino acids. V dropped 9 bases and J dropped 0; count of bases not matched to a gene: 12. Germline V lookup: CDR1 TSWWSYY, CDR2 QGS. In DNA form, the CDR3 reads TGTGCTCTCACCAAGTACTGGGGGATAACAAACACCGATAAACTCATCTTT. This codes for CALTKYWGITNTDKLIF.

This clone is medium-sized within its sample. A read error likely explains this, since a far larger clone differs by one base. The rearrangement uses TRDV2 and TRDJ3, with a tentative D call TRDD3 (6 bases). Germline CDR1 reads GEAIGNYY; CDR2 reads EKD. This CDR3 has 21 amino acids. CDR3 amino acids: CACGTAWGASDLSWDTRQMFF. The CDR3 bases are TGTGCCTGTGGCACCGCCTGGGGAGCGTCCGACCTCTCCTGGGACACCCGACAGATGTTTTTC.

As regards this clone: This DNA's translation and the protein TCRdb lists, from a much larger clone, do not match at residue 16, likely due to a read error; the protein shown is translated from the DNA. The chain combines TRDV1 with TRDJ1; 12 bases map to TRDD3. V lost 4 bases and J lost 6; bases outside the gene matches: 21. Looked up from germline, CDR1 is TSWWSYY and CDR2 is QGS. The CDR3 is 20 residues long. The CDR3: CALGALFPRTGGYSSNKLIF. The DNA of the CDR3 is TGTGCTCTTGGGGCACTATTCCCCCGTACTGGGGGATACTCGTCCAATAAACTCATCTTT.

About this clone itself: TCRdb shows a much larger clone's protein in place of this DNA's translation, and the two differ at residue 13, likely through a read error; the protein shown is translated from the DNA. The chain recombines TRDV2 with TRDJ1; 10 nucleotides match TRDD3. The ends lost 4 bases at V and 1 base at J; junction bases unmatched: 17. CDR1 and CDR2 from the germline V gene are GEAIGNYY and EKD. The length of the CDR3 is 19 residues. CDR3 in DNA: TGTGCCTGTGAGACCCTTGGGGAGCTGGGGGATAGGGCCACCGATAAACTCATCTTT. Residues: CACETLGELGDRATDKLIF.

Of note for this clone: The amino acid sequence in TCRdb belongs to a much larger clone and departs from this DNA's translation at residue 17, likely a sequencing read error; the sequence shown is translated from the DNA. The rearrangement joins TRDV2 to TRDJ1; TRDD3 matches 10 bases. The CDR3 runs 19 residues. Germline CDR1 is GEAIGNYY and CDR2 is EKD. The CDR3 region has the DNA TGTGCCTGTGAGACCCTTGGGGAGCTGGGGGATAGGGTCACCGATAAACCCATCTTT. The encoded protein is CACETLGELGDRVTDKPIF.

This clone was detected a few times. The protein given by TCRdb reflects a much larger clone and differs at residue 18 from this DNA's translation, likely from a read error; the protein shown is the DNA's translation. CDR3 sequence (DNA): TGTGCTCTTGGGGAACGGTTCTGGTGGGGGATACCAGTAACAGGGCAGTTGACCTTT. Protein product: CALGERFWWGIPVTGQLTF. The chain has TRDV1 and TRDJ4; 10 positions agree with TRDD3. Germline V gene lookup returns CDR1 TSWWSYY and CDR2 QGS. This CDR3 spans 19 amino acids.

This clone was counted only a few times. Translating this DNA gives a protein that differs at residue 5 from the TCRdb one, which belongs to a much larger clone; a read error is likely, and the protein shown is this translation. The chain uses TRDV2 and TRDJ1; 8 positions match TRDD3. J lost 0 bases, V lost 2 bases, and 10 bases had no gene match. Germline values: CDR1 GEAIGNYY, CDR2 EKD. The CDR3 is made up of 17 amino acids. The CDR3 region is CACDIVATGGHTDKLIF. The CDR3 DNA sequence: TGTGCCTGTGACATCGTGGCTACTGGGGGTCACACCGATAAACTCATCTTT.

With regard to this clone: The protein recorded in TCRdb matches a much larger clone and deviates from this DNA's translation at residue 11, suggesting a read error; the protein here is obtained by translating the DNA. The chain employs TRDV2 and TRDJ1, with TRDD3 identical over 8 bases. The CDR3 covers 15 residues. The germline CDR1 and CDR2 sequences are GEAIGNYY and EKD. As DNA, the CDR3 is TGTGCCTGTGACTCACTGGGGGCCGACACCGAAAAACTCATCTTT. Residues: CACDSLGADTEKLIF.

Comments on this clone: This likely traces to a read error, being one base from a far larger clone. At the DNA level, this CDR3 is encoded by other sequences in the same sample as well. CDR3 residues: CALGALFPRTGGYSSDKLIF. The CDR3 bases are TGTGCTCTTGGGGCGCTATTCCCCCGTACTGGGGGATACTCGTCCGATAAACTCATCTTT. The V and J genes are TRDV1 and TRDJ1, with 12 bases aligning to TRDD3. V lost 4 bases, J lost 3 bases, and 18 bases stayed unmatched. Looked up from germline, CDR1 is TSWWSYY and CDR2 is QGS. The CDR3 is made up of 20 amino acids.

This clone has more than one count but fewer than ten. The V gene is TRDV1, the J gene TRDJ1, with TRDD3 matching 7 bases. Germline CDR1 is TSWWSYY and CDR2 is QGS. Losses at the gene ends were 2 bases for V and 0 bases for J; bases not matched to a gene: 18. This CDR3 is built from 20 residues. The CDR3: CALGERFPTLGVLYTDKLIF. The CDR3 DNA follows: TGTGCTCTTGGGGAAAGGTTCCCCACGCTGGGGGTCTTGTACACCGATAAACTCATCTTT.

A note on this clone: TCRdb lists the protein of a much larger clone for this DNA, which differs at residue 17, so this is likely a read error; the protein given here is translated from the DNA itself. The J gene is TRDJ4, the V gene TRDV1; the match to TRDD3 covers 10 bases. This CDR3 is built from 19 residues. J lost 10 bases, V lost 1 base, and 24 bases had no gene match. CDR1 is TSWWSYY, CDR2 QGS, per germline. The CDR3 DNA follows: TGTGCTCTTGGGGAACGGTTCTGGTGGGGGATACCAGTAACAGGGCAGTGGATCTTT. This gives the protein CALGERFWWGIPVTGQWIF.